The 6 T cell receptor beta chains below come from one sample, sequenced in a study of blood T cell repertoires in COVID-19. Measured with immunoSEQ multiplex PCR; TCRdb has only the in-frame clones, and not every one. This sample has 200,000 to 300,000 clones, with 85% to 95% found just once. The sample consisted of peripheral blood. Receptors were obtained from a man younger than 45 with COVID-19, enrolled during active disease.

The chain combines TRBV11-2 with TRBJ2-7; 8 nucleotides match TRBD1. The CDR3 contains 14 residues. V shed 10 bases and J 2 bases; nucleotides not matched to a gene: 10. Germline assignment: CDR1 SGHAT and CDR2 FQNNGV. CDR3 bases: TGTGCCACCGAAAGGACAGGGAAACCCTACGAGCAGTACTTC. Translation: CATERTGKPYEQYF.

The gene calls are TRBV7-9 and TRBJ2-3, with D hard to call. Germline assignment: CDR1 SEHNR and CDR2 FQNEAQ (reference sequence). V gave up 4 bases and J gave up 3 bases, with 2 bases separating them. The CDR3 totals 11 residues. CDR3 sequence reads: CASSSTDTQYF. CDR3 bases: TGTGCCAGCAGCTCGACAGATACGCAGTATTTT.

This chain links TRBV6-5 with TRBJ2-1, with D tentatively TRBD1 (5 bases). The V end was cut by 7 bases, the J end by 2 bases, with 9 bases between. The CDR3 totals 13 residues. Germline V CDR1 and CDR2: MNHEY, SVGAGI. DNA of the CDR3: TGTGCCAGCAACGAACAGGCCTACAATGAGCAGTTCTTC. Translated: CASNEQAYNEQFF.

The DNA of the CDR3 is TGTGCCAGCAGCTTAGAGACTAGCGGGGCCAATGAGCAGTTCTTC. Its translation is CASSLETSGANEQFF. The rearrangement uses TRBV7-2 and TRBJ2-1; 11 bases align to TRBD2. CDR3 length: 15 amino acids. The J segment lost 6 bases and the V segment lost 1 base, leaving 2 bases of the junction unmatched. Germline CDR1 SGHTA, CDR2 FQGNSA.

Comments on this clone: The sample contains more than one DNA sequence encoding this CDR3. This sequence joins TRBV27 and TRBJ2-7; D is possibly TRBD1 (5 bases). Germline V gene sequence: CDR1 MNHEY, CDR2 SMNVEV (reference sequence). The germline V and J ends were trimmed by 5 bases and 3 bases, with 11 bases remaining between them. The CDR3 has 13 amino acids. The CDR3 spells CASSRSGNYEQYF. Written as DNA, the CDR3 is TGTGCCAGCAGTAGATCAGGGAACTACGAGCAGTACTTC.

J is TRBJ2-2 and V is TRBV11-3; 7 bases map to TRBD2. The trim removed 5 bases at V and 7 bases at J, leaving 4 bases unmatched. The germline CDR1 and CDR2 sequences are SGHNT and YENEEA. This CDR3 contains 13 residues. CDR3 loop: CASSKAGVGELFF. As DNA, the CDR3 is TGTGCCAGCAGCAAGGCGGGGGTCGGGGAGCTGTTTTTT.